One and the same sample provided the 24 T cell receptor beta chains below, sequenced in a study of blood T cell repertoires in COVID-19. This table comes from immunoSEQ multiplex PCR, and its TCRdb copy is limited to in-frame clones, with some not included. This sample has 210,000 or so clones, with 65% to 85% found just once. The sequenced sample was PBMCs or T cells enriched from blood (not recorded which). The receptors stem from a young man with acute COVID-19.

The chain employs TRBV4-1 and TRBJ2-3, with D perhaps matching TRBD1 (5 bases). The V gene lost 3 bases and the J gene lost 4 bases, with 20 bases spanning the gap. The CDR3 has 17 residues. Germline V lookup: CDR1 MGHRA, CDR2 YSYEKL. CDR3 bases: TGCGCCAGCAGCCATGATTTGACAGACCCCCGGGCAGATACGCAGTATTTT. It is translated as CASSHDLTDPRADTQYF.

The chain uses TRBV5-1 and TRBJ2-1; possibly TRBD2 for D (6 bases). The CDR3 length is 11 residues. V was clipped by 2 bases and J by 15 bases, with 12 bases between them. The germline gives CDR1 SGHRS, CDR2 YFSETQ. CDR3: CASSFAGTLFF. The DNA of the CDR3 is TGCGCCAGCAGCTTCGCAGGGACTCTGTTCTTC.

V is TRBV15 and J is TRBJ1-2; possibly TRBD1 for D (6 bases). V dropped 2 bases and J dropped 2 bases, with 21 bases sitting between them. This CDR3 spans 18 amino acids. Germline CDR1 reads LNHNV; CDR2 reads YYDKDF (reference sequence). In nucleotides, the CDR3 is TGTGCCACCAGCAGACCTCAAATGCAGGGGCCTATAAACTATGGCTACACCTTC. As protein: CATSRPQMQGPINYGYTF. Combining the CDR3 with reference TRBV15 and TRBJ1-2 gives the whole variable domain DAMVIQNPRYQVTQFGKPVTLSCSQTLNHNVMYWYQQKSSQAPKLLFHYYDKDFNNEADTPDNFQSRRPNTSFCFLDIRSPGLGDTAMYLCATSRPQMQGPINYGYTFGSGTRLTVV.

The rearrangement uses TRBV7-2 and TRBJ2-7; perhaps TRBD1 as D (5 bases). The CDR3 is 13 residues long. Trimming pared 7 bases from V and 1 base from J, leaving 11 bases between. Germline loops: CDR1 SGHTA, CDR2 FQGNSA. The CDR3 bases are TGTGCCAGCACCCCAACAGGATCCTACGAGCAGTACTTC. Translating it yields CASTPTGSYEQYF.

Relative to its sample, this clone is medium-sized. The rearrangement joins TRBV15 to TRBJ2-7, with a weak D call TRBD1 (6 bases). Trimming took off 8 bases at V and 1 base at J, with 9 bases between the two ends. This CDR3 comprises 12 residues. Germline V gene lookup returns CDR1 LNHNV and CDR2 YYDKDF (reference sequence). Here the CDR3 reads CATSGQSYEQYF. DNA for the CDR3: TGTGCCACCTCCGGACAGTCCTACGAGCAGTACTTC.

The J gene is TRBJ1-5, the V gene TRBV2; 11 bases match TRBD1. Per germline, CDR1 SNHLY and CDR2 FYNNEI. Germline trimming cut 8 bases from V and 4 bases from J; bases unmatched to any gene: 4. CDR3 size: 14 residues. CDR3 in amino acids: CASVGQGANQPQHF. Written as DNA, the CDR3 is TGTGCCAGCGTTGGACAGGGGGCTAATCAGCCCCAGCATTTT.

CDR3 sequence (DNA): TGTGCCAGCAGATCTGGGAAGGGGGCGGGCTCCTACGAGCAGTACTTC. Protein: CASRSGKGAGSYEQYF. The rearrangement links TRBV7-9 to TRBJ2-7; 7 positions match TRBD1. The CDR3 extends over 16 amino acids. CDR1 and CDR2 from the germline V gene are SEHNR and FQNEAQ (reference sequence). The V segment lost 6 bases and the J segment 0 bases; nucleotides outside the gene matches: 11.

This chain joins TRBV2 and TRBJ1-5; D might be TRBD1 (5 bases). Per germline, CDR1 SNHLY and CDR2 FYNNEI. The V and J ends lost 6 bases and 3 bases respectively, with 6 bases between them. The CDR3 runs 12 residues. The CDR3: CASRDNNQPQHF. The CDR3 DNA reads as TGTGCCAGCAGGGACAACAATCAGCCCCAGCATTTT.

The rearrangement links TRBV6-5 to TRBJ1-1; D perhaps matches TRBD1 (6 bases). This CDR3 contains 16 residues. The V and J ends lost 2 bases and 4 bases respectively, with 17 bases between them. Germline V gene lookup returns CDR1 MNHEY and CDR2 SVGAGI. The CDR3 region is CASSYGVGARSTEAFF. CDR3 nucleotides: TGTGCCAGCAGTTACGGGGTGGGGGCACGGAGCACTGAAGCTTTCTTT.

The V call is TRBV5-1, the J call TRBJ1-5; 8 bases fit TRBD1. The germline V gene has CDR1 SGHRS and CDR2 YFSETQ. The trim removed 3 bases at V and 5 bases at J, leaving 10 bases unmatched. CDR3 length: 16 residues. CDR3 sequence (DNA): TGCGCCAGCAGCTGGGGTCCCGGGACAGGTCATCAGCCCCAGCATTTT. Translated, it gives CASSWGPGTGHQPQHF.

This chain uses TRBV7-6 with TRBJ2-7; possibly TRBD2 for D (5 bases). The V end was cut by 2 bases, the J end by 0 bases, with 8 bases between. This CDR3 is 14 amino acids long. Per the germline V gene, CDR1 is SGHVS and CDR2 is FNYEAQ. In nucleotides, the CDR3 is TGTGCCAGCAGCTTAAACGGACTCTCCTACGAGCAGTACTTC. Amino acids: CASSLNGLSYEQYF.

In nucleotides, the CDR3 is TGTGCCAGCAGGAGATCCCGGGACAATAGCTATGGCTACACCTTC. It codes for CASRRSRDNSYGYTF. The V and J genes are TRBV6-5 and TRBJ1-2; possible D gene TRBD1, 6 bases. Between the trimmed V and J ends, which lost 6 bases and 4 bases, there was a span of 18 bases. This CDR3 is built from 15 residues. The V gene's germline CDR1 is MNHEY and CDR2 SVGAGI.

The V and J genes are TRBV5-6 and TRBJ2-5; the match to TRBD2 covers 11 bases. The V and J ends lost 4 bases and 5 bases, in that order; junction bases with no gene match: 4. There are 14 residues in the CDR3. From germline, CDR1 is SGHDT and CDR2 YYEEEE. CDR3 DNA: TGTGCCAGCAGCCCAGGACTAGCGGGTGAGACCCAGTACTTC. This encodes CASSPGLAGETQYF.

This sequence joins TRBV5-1 and TRBJ1-2; D is possibly TRBD1 (6 bases). Between the trimmed V and J ends, which lost 2 bases and 7 bases, there was a span of 12 bases. CDR3 length: 13 residues. The germline CDR1 and CDR2 sequences are SGHRS and YFSETQ. CDR3 bases: TGCGCCAGCAGCTTATCAGGGGAGGGTGGCTACACCTTC. Protein sequence: CASSLSGEGGYTF.

The chain is built from TRBV5-6 and TRBJ1-2; D unclear. Trimming took off 0 bases at V and 2 bases at J, with 11 bases between the two ends. Germline V lookup: CDR1 SGHDT, CDR2 YYEEEE. The CDR3 sequence is 15 residues long. This CDR3 reads CASSLESNFNYGYTF. The CDR3 DNA reads TGTGCCAGCAGCTTGGAGAGTAATTTCAACTATGGCTACACCTTC.

The chain recombines TRBV5-5 with TRBJ2-5, with 7 bases identical to TRBD1. CDR3 length equals 13 residues. Germline V gene sequence: CDR1 SGHKS, CDR2 YYEKEE (reference sequence). V lost 5 bases to trimming and J lost 1 base; unmatched junction nucleotides: 2. The DNA of the CDR3 is TGTGCCAGCAGGACAGGGTTCCAAGAGACCCAGTACTTC. Protein sequence: CASRTGFQETQYF. Full variable domain (remainder filled in from reference TRBV5-5 and TRBJ2-5): DAGVTQSPTHLIKTRGQQVTLRCSPISGHKSVSWYQQVLGQGPQFIFQYYEKEERGRGNFPDRFSARQFPNYSSELNVNALLLGDSALYLCASRTGFQETQYFGPGTRLLVL.

This clone occurred a few times. The same CDR3 also results from other DNA sequences found in this sample. This chain uses TRBV18 with TRBJ2-5, with a tentative D call TRBD2 (5 bases). V was pared by 0 bases and J by 5 bases, with 7 bases between. The CDR3 has 13 amino acids. In germline, CDR1 is KGHSH, CDR2 LQKENI. CDR3 region: CASSPPRGETQYF. Written as DNA, the CDR3 is TGTGCCAGCTCACCACCGCGCGGGGAGACCCAGTACTTC.

This chain joins TRBV5-1 and TRBJ2-1; a weak D match, TRBD2 (5 bases). The CDR3 sequence is 14 residues long. The V end lost 0 bases, the J end lost 6 bases, and 10 bases lay between the germline ends. Germline loops: CDR1 SGHRS, CDR2 YFSETQ. The DNA for the CDR3 is TGCGCCAGCAGCTTGGCCTATAGCGCCAATGAGCAGTTCTTC. Encoded protein: CASSLAYSANEQFF.

The chain is built from TRBV9 and TRBJ1-5; 7 positions agree with TRBD1. CDR1 and CDR2 (germline): SGDLS, YYNGEE. This CDR3 comprises 14 residues. The V gene end was trimmed by 2 bases and the J gene end by 6 bases; junction bases not matched to a gene: 5. The CDR3 loop is CASSVGTVGQPQHF. DNA of the CDR3: TGTGCCAGCAGCGTCGGGACAGTGGGTCAGCCCCAGCATTTT.

This clone was seen just once. J is TRBJ1-1 and V is TRBV5-5, with D unresolved. Trimming removed 0 bases from V and 1 base from J, with 10 bases in between. The V gene's germline CDR1 is SGHKS and CDR2 YYEKEE (reference sequence). This CDR3 contains 15 residues. DNA of the CDR3: TGTGCCAGCAGCTTGGGACACTTAGAGAACACTGAAGCTTTCTTT. Translation gives CASSLGHLENTEAFF.

This chain joins TRBV27 and TRBJ2-5, with a weak D call TRBD1 (6 bases). Germline CDR1 and CDR2: MNHEY and SMNVEV (reference sequence). With 0 bases removed from V and 2 bases from J, the gap between germline ends came to 13 bases. The CDR3 is 16 residues long. CDR3 amino acids: CASSLSGRGNQETQYF. DNA of the CDR3: TGTGCCAGCAGTTTATCGGGCAGGGGCAATCAAGAGACCCAGTACTTC.

The rearrangement uses TRBV2 and TRBJ1-6; D is possibly TRBD1 (6 bases). CDR1 and CDR2 (germline): SNHLY, FYNNEI. Trimming stripped 5 bases from V and 9 bases from J, with 14 bases between. This CDR3 contains 14 residues. CDR3 sequence reads: CASSLRDTGSPLHF. The CDR3 DNA reads as TGTGCCAGCAGTCTCCGGGACACCGGTTCACCCCTCCACTTT.

J is TRBJ1-4 and V is TRBV5-4; 7 nucleotides match TRBD1. The germline CDR1 and CDR2 sequences are SGHNT and YYREEE (reference sequence). The CDR3 covers 14 residues. Trimming cost V 4 bases and J 8 bases; bases outside gene matches: 8. The CDR3 is CASSLQGSGEKLFF. Written as DNA, the CDR3 is TGTGCCAGCAGCCTACAGGGGTCTGGGGAAAAACTGTTTTTT.

The gene calls are TRBV3-1 (or the pseudogene TRBV3-2) and TRBJ2-1, with TRBD2 matching 12 bases. The CDR3 extends over 16 amino acids. Germline CDR1 is LGHDT and CDR2 is YNNKEL (reference sequence). Trimming at V came to 4 bases and at J to 4 bases, leaving 5 bases not matched to a gene. This CDR3 is CASSRASGGGYNEQFF. The CDR3 DNA is TGTGCCAGCAGCCGAGCTAGCGGGGGGGGATACAATGAGCAGTTCTTC.